The 2 T cell receptor beta chains given below trace back to one sample, sequenced in a study of healthy donors' naive CD4 and CD8 T cells. Each TCR library used 500 ng of total RNA and a linear amplification protocol. TCRdb reanalysed the reads using MiXCR and keeps one entry per CDR3 protein. The table records roughly 200,000 distinct CDR3 sequences, nearly 75% of them present only once. The specimen was naive CD4+ and CD8+ T cells sorted from blood, pooled from several donors. Receptors were obtained from a pool of human donors in good health; the sample pools cells from several healthy donors.

The rearrangement links TRBV10-3 to TRBJ2-3, with 11 bases aligning to TRBD2. J lost 4 bases, V lost 0 bases, and 6 bases had no gene match. Germline V gene data show CDR1 as ENHRY and CDR2 as SYGVKD. The CDR3 is 17 residues long. This CDR3 reads CAISESPTSGSADTQYF. The CDR3 region has the DNA TGTGCCATCAGTGAGTCACCCACTAGCGGGAGTGCAGATACGCAGTATTTT.

This clonotype was found a few times. The chain combines TRBV19 with TRBJ2-2, with D possibly matching TRBD1 (5 bases). This CDR3 contains 15 residues. V was pared by 9 bases and J by 4 bases, with 18 bases between. The V gene's germline CDR1 is LNHDA and CDR2 SQIVND (reference sequence). Written as DNA, the CDR3 is TGTGCCAGCAATCTCAGGTCAGGGCGCACCGGGGAGCTGTTTTTT. It translates to CASNLRSGRTGELFF.